This T cell receptor beta chain was observed in a study of early T cells in non-severe SARS-CoV-2 infection. Germline V lookup: CDR1 SGHRS, CDR2 YFSETQ. V was shortened by 1 base and J by 7 bases, with 15 bases between the two germline ends. The CDR3 sequence is 15 residues long. This clonotype was counted ten times or more. TCRdb itself ran the 5' RACE reads through MiXCR, one entry per CDR3 protein. Here the sample spans about 90,000 distinct CDR3 sequences, approximately 12% being singletons. This TCR derives from an adult who was a healthcare worker with PCR-confirmed SARS-CoV-2 infection or an uninfected control (not recorded which). The specimen comprised whole blood, sampled at baseline. The chain is built from TRBV5-1 and TRBJ2-1; tentatively, D is TRBD1 (5 bases). Here the CDR3 DNA reads TGCGCCAGCAGCTTGATCCCAGGGAAAGGAAATGAGCAGTTCTTC. Translating it yields CASSLIPGKGNEQFF.